This is a list of T cell receptor beta chains from one sample in a study of T cell changes during pregnancy in multiple sclerosis. Measured with immunoSEQ multiplex PCR; TCRdb has only the in-frame clones, and not every one. The profile shows 30,000 to 35,000 clones, 90% of them singletons. The sequences come from CD4+ T cells from peripheral blood mononuclear cells, collected in the third trimester of pregnancy. These receptor sequences come from a female donor in good health, enrolled as a control in a pregnancy study. Both conserved end residues are part of each CDR3. D genes are given only for firm matches. Clone size is shown for a subset of rows, as once, few, many or a class of expanded clone.

cdr3_length: 14; j_call: TRBJ2-1; d_call: TRBD1; v_call: TRBV18; clone_size: -; cdr3_nt: TGTGCCAGCTCACCCAGGGGGCCGGACAATGAGCAGTTCTTC; cdr3_aa: CASSPRGPDNEQFF
cdr3_length: 13; j_call: TRBJ1-1; d_call: TRBD1; v_call: TRBV19; clone_size: -; cdr3_nt: TGTGCCAGTAGCACAGGGGGAAACACTGAAGCTTTCTTT; cdr3_aa: CASSTGGNTEAFF
cdr3_length: 14; j_call: TRBJ1-1; d_call: TRBD1; v_call: TRBV5-1; clone_size: -; cdr3_nt: TGCGCCAGCAGCTGGACAGGGGGTGACACTGAAGCTTTCTTT; cdr3_aa: CASSWTGGDTEAFF
cdr3_length: 15; j_call: TRBJ2-3; d_call: TRBD1; v_call: TRBV9; clone_size: -; cdr3_nt: TGTGCCAGCAGCGTACTGACAGGGGGCATAGGTACGCAGTATTTT; cdr3_aa: CASSVLTGGIGTQYF
cdr3_length: 14; j_call: TRBJ2-5; d_call: -; v_call: TRBV30; clone_size: -; cdr3_nt: TGTGCCTGGAGCCCCATTACAGGGCAAGAGACCCAGTACTTC; cdr3_aa: CAWSPITGQETQYF
cdr3_length: 17; j_call: TRBJ2-7; d_call: -; v_call: TRBV5-4; clone_size: -; cdr3_nt: TGTGCCAGCAGCCTGACAGGAGCGCGGGGGCCCTCCTACGAGCAGTACTTC; cdr3_aa: CASSLTGARGPSYEQYF
cdr3_length: 10; j_call: TRBJ2-7; d_call: -; v_call: TRBV20-1; clone_size: -; cdr3_nt: TGCAGTGCTAGAGACAACGAGCAGTACTTC; cdr3_aa: CSARDNEQYF
cdr3_length: 15; j_call: TRBJ2-2; d_call: TRBD1; v_call: TRBV5-8; clone_size: -; cdr3_nt: TGTGCCAGCAGCAGGGGACAGATGAACACCGGGGAGCTGTTTTTT; cdr3_aa: CASSRGQMNTGELFF
cdr3_length: 14; j_call: TRBJ1-5; d_call: TRBD1; v_call: TRBV19; clone_size: -; cdr3_nt: TGTGCCAGTAGTACAGGGACAGTCTATCAGCCCCAGCATTTT; cdr3_aa: CASSTGTVYQPQHF
cdr3_length: 13; j_call: TRBJ2-5; d_call: TRBD1; v_call: TRBV19; clone_size: -; cdr3_nt: TGTGCCAGTACCCGGACAGGACAAGAGACCCAGTACTTC; cdr3_aa: CASTRTGQETQYF
cdr3_length: 14; j_call: TRBJ2-1; d_call: -; v_call: TRBV25-1; clone_size: -; cdr3_nt: TGTGCCAGCAGTGCCCCCTCTGGCCGCAATGAGCAGTTCTTC; cdr3_aa: CASSAPSGRNEQFF
cdr3_length: 14; j_call: TRBJ1-5; d_call: -; v_call: TRBV30; clone_size: -; cdr3_nt: TGTGCCTGGAGTGTGGGACTCGGGGATCAGCCCCAGCATTTT; cdr3_aa: CAWSVGLGDQPQHF
cdr3_length: 17; j_call: TRBJ1-4; d_call: TRBD1; v_call: TRBV18; clone_size: few; cdr3_nt: TGTGCCAGCTCACCATTCCAGGGGGACCCAACTAATGAAAAACTGTTTTTT; cdr3_aa: CASSPFQGDPTNEKLFF
cdr3_length: 16; j_call: TRBJ2-7; d_call: TRBD2; v_call: TRBV7-2; clone_size: -; cdr3_nt: TGTGCCAGCAGCTTAGTACTAGCGGGCGCCACCTACGAGCAGTACTTC; cdr3_aa: CASSLVLAGATYEQYF
cdr3_length: 14; j_call: TRBJ1-3; d_call: TRBD1; v_call: TRBV29-1; clone_size: -; cdr3_nt: TGCAGCGTGGGTCTGGGACAGGTCGGAAACACCATATATTTT; cdr3_aa: CSVGLGQVGNTIYF
cdr3_length: 16; j_call: TRBJ2-3; d_call: TRBD1; v_call: TRBV7-2; clone_size: -; cdr3_nt: TGTGCCAGCAGCCTGGACAGGGCCGTTGGCACAGATACGCAGTATTTT; cdr3_aa: CASSLDRAVGTDTQYF
cdr3_length: 16; j_call: TRBJ2-1; d_call: TRBD1; v_call: TRBV9; clone_size: -; cdr3_nt: TGTGCCAGCAGCCCCCGGACAGGGACCTCCTACAATGAGCAGTTCTTC; cdr3_aa: CASSPRTGTSYNEQFF
cdr3_length: 18; j_call: TRBJ2-2; d_call: -; v_call: TRBV14; clone_size: -; cdr3_nt: TGTGCCCGGCCGAACTGCCCGTGGGACATCCTCCACACCGGGGAGCTGTTTTTT; cdr3_aa: CARPNCPWDILHTGELFF
cdr3_length: 16; j_call: TRBJ2-1; d_call: -; v_call: TRBV5-1; clone_size: -; cdr3_nt: TGCGCCAGCAGCTTGGATGGGTGGGGAGACTACAATGAGCAGTTCTTC; cdr3_aa: CASSLDGWGDYNEQFF
cdr3_length: 15; j_call: TRBJ1-2; d_call: TRBD1; v_call: TRBV6-5; clone_size: -; cdr3_nt: TGTGCCAGCAGCCTCGGCGGGACAGGGATGGATGGCTACACCTTC; cdr3_aa: CASSLGGTGMDGYTF
cdr3_length: 17; j_call: TRBJ2-5; d_call: TRBD2; v_call: TRBV11-3; clone_size: -; cdr3_nt: TGTGCCAGCAGCTTTACGACTAGCGGGAGGCAACAAGAGACCCAGTACTTC; cdr3_aa: CASSFTTSGRQQETQYF
cdr3_length: 14; j_call: TRBJ1-3; d_call: -; v_call: TRBV30; clone_size: -; cdr3_nt: TGTGCCTGCGCTCAGGACAGCTCTGGAAACACCATATATTTT; cdr3_aa: CACAQDSSGNTIYF
cdr3_length: 15; j_call: TRBJ1-3; d_call: -; v_call: TRBV7-2; clone_size: -; cdr3_nt: TGTGCCAGCAGCTTAGCGGGGGGGACTGGAAACACCATATATTTT; cdr3_aa: CASSLAGGTGNTIYF
cdr3_length: 17; j_call: TRBJ2-1; d_call: TRBD2; v_call: TRBV10-1; clone_size: -; cdr3_nt: TGCGCCAGCAGGCGGCCCATACTAGCGGGCGCTCGCAATGAGCAGTTCTTC; cdr3_aa: CASRRPILAGARNEQFF
cdr3_length: 15; j_call: TRBJ2-1; d_call: TRBD2; v_call: TRBV30; clone_size: once; cdr3_nt: TGTGCCTGGAGTGTATCTGGGAGGGCCCGTAATGAGCAGTTCTTC; cdr3_aa: CAWSVSGRARNEQFF
cdr3_length: 17; j_call: TRBJ2-3; d_call: -; v_call: TRBV14; clone_size: -; cdr3_nt: TGTGCCAGCAGCCAACTCAAGGGCCAGACAGGCACAGATACGCAGTATTTT; cdr3_aa: CASSQLKGQTGTDTQYF
cdr3_length: 14; j_call: TRBJ1-5; d_call: TRBD1; v_call: TRBV30; clone_size: -; cdr3_nt: TGTGCCTGGGGGACAGGGGCCCAAAATCAGCCCCAGCATTTT; cdr3_aa: CAWGTGAQNQPQHF
cdr3_length: 14; j_call: TRBJ2-7; d_call: TRBD1; v_call: TRBV10-3; clone_size: -; cdr3_nt: TGTGCCATCAGCGTCGGGGACAGGGGATCCGAGCAGTACTTC; cdr3_aa: CAISVGDRGSEQYF
cdr3_length: 11; j_call: TRBJ2-5; d_call: -; v_call: TRBV28; clone_size: -; cdr3_nt: TGTGCCAGCAGTTTAACACAGACCCAGTACTTC; cdr3_aa: CASSLTQTQYF
cdr3_length: 15; j_call: TRBJ1-1; d_call: TRBD1; v_call: TRBV2; clone_size: -; cdr3_nt: TGTGCCAGCACCGCGACAGGGACGTTGAACACTGAAGCTTTCTTT; cdr3_aa: CASTATGTLNTEAFF
cdr3_length: 15; j_call: TRBJ1-5; d_call: TRBD1; v_call: TRBV9; clone_size: -; cdr3_nt: TGTGCCAGCAGCCCGGGACAGGGTGCCGGTCAGCCCCAGCATTTT; cdr3_aa: CASSPGQGAGQPQHF
cdr3_length: 16; j_call: TRBJ2-1; d_call: -; v_call: TRBV5-6; clone_size: -; cdr3_nt: TGTGCCAGCAGCTTGGTAGGGGAGGCTATCGACAATGAGCAGTTCTTC; cdr3_aa: CASSLVGEAIDNEQFF
cdr3_length: 13; j_call: TRBJ1-2; d_call: TRBD1; v_call: TRBV5-8; clone_size: -; cdr3_nt: TGTGCCAGCAGCGCGCTCAGGGGGTCTGGCTACACCTTC; cdr3_aa: CASSALRGSGYTF
cdr3_length: 14; j_call: TRBJ1-5; d_call: -; v_call: TRBV21-1; clone_size: -; cdr3_nt: TGTGCCAGCAGCCGGGGACAGGGTGAGCAGGCCCAGCATTTT; cdr3_aa: CASSRGQGEQAQHF
cdr3_length: 14; j_call: TRBJ2-7; d_call: -; v_call: TRBV6-5; clone_size: -; cdr3_nt: TGTGCCAGCAGCCCGTCACAGGGTCGCTACGAGCAGTACTTC; cdr3_aa: CASSPSQGRYEQYF